These T cell receptor beta chains were read from a single sample in a study of blood T cell repertoires in COVID-19. TCRdb keeps only in-frame clones here, not all; method: immunoSEQ multiplex PCR. Of 37,000 or so clones listed, roughly 90% are singletons. The sample consisted of peripheral blood. These receptor sequences come from a human donor in a cohort sampled during active COVID-19. Both conserved end residues are part of each CDR3. The order of the fields is J gene, clone size, D gene, V gene, CDR3 DNA, CDR3 protein. A D gene is named only where the DNA matches it firmly. Rows may omit the clone size; those that give it use once, few, many or a size class.

>TRBJ2-7|.|.|TRBV2
TGTGCCAGCAGCGCAGGCGGGTTTAATTACGAGCAGTACTTC
CASSAGGFNYEQYF
>TRBJ2-6|.|.|TRBV19
TGTGCCAGTAAGACGGAGAGCTCTGGGGCCAACGTCCTGACTTTC
CASKTESSGANVLTF
>TRBJ2-7|.|TRBD1|TRBV30
TGTGCCTGGGGGACAGCAACCTACGAGCAGTACTTC
CAWGTATYEQYF
>TRBJ2-3|.|TRBD2|TRBV3-1/TRBV3-2
TGTGCCAGCAGCCTTTACCGGACTAGCGGCACAGATACGCAGTATTTT
CASSLYRTSGTDTQYF
>TRBJ2-1|few|TRBD1|TRBV29-1
TGCAGCGCCCTAGGGCGGCCGGGACAGAATTACAATGAGCAGTTCTTC
CSALGRPGQNYNEQFF
>TRBJ2-2|.|.|TRBV11-2
TGTGCCAGCAGCAACGCAGGGGTCCGGGAAACCGGGGAGCTGTTTTTT
CASSNAGVRETGELFF
>TRBJ2-5|.|.|TRBV7-9
TGTGCCAGCAGCTTCGGGGGGCAGGAGACCCAGTACTTC
CASSFGGQETQYF
>TRBJ2-2|.|TRBD2|TRBV25-1
TGTGCCAGCAGTGATATGGTAGCGGGGGAGCCGAACACCGGGGAGCTGTTTTTT
CASSDMVAGEPNTGELFF
>TRBJ1-5|few|TRBD1|TRBV6-5
TGTGCCAGCAGCCGGACAGGTAATCAGCCCCAGCATTTT
CASSRTGNQPQHF
>TRBJ1-1|.|.|TRBV3-1/TRBV3-2
TGTGCCAGCAGCTATGGACAGACGAACACTGAAGCTTTCTTT
CASSYGQTNTEAFF
>TRBJ1-1|.|TRBD1|TRBV5-1
TGCGCCAGCAGCTTATCGACAGGGCTGAACACTGAAGCTTTCTTT
CASSLSTGLNTEAFF
>TRBJ2-7|.|.|TRBV18
TGTGCCAGCTCACCAACCGGACAGCCCGCGCAGTACTTC
CASSPTGQPAQYF
>TRBJ1-2|.|.|TRBV27
TGTGCCAGCAGTTCCCAGACGACAGCTTCCTATGGCTACACCTTC
CASSSQTTASYGYTF
>TRBJ1-5|.|.|TRBV21-1
TGTGCCAGCACCGGTCAGCCCCAGCATTTT
CASTGQPQHF
>TRBJ1-1|.|.|TRBV6-2/TRBV6-3
TGTGCCAGCAGTTACGGCGGCAGGAACACTGAAGCTTTCTTT
CASSYGGRNTEAFF
>TRBJ1-1|once|.|TRBV7-8
TGTGCCAGCAGCTTAGGGGGGGAAACTGTTACTGAAGCTTTCTTT
CASSLGGETVTEAFF
>TRBJ1-1|.|.|TRBV11-3
TGTGCCAGCAGCTGGGCAGGGAACACTGAAGCTTTCTTT
CASSWAGNTEAFF
>TRBJ2-1|once|TRBD2|TRBV28
TGTGCCAGCAGCCAGACTAGCGGGAGGGTCCGGATAAGGGACAATGAGCAGTTCTTC
CASSQTSGRVRIRDNEQFF
>TRBJ2-7|.|.|TRBV4-3
TGCGCCAGCAGCCAAGATCCCTGGCCGCCGGAGGGCTACGAGCAGTACTTC
CASSQDPWPPEGYEQYF
>TRBJ2-5|.|.|TRBV21-1
TGTGCCAGCAGCGCGGACTGTCCAGAGACCCAGTACTTC
CASSADCPETQYF
>TRBJ1-2|few|.|TRBV4-1
TGCGCCAGCAGCCAAGATGCAGGCGCCTCCTCTCGCGGCTACACCTTC
CASSQDAGASSRGYTF
>TRBJ2-7|.|.|TRBV7-8
TGTGCCAGCAGCGTCAGCCAGGCCGCCAAGTGGGACGAGCAGTACTTC
CASSVSQAAKWDEQYF
>TRBJ2-3|.|TRBD1|TRBV6-6
TGTGCCAGCAATAGTCCCGGGACAGGGTTAGATACGCAGTATTTT
CASNSPGTGLDTQYF
>TRBJ1-5|.|.|TRBV19
TGTGCCAGTAGCCAACGGGAGCAGCCCCAGCATTTT
CASSQREQPQHF
>TRBJ1-6|.|TRBD1|TRBV7-2
TGTGCCAGCAGCTTAGAAGGGGGCGGCTATAATTCACCCCTCCACTTT
CASSLEGGGYNSPLHF
>TRBJ2-3|.|TRBD2|TRBV7-9
TGTGCCAGCAGTTCACCTGGACTAGCGGGAGGGCGAAGCACAGATACGCAGTATTTT
CASSSPGLAGGRSTDTQYF
>TRBJ2-1|.|TRBD1|TRBV11-3
TGTGCCAGCAGCGCCCGACAGGGGGCCTATGAGCAGTTCTTC
CASSARQGAYEQFF
>TRBJ2-3|.|.|TRBV12-5
TGTGCTAGTGGCCCCACAGAGATAGCGGTCACAGATACGCAGTATTTT
CASGPTEIAVTDTQYF
>TRBJ2-1|once|.|TRBV6-5
TGTGCCAGCAGTTACACGGACTGGAGCTCCTACAATGAGCAGTTCTTC
CASSYTDWSSYNEQFF
>TRBJ1-3|.|.|TRBV6-1
TGTGCCAGCAGTGAAGGAGGACTCCTTGCTGGAAACACCATATATTTT
CASSEGGLLAGNTIYF
>TRBJ2-7|few|TRBD2|TRBV4-1
TGCGCCAGCAGCCGCACCGGGACTAGCGGGTACGAGCAGTACTTC
CASSRTGTSGYEQYF
>TRBJ1-2|.|.|TRBV27
TGTGCCAGCAGTTCTTGGGGGCGCATCGACTATGGCTACACCTTC
CASSSWGRIDYGYTF
>TRBJ2-2|once|TRBD2|TRBV20-1
TGCAGTGCTAGTTGGCGGGGGTTCACCGGGGAGCTGTTTTTT
CSASWRGFTGELFF
>TRBJ2-1|.|.|TRBV29-1
TGCAGCGTTGAAGATGGGCTAGGGAGGAATGAGCAGTTCTTC
CSVEDGLGRNEQFF
>TRBJ2-1|once|.|TRBV7-2
TGTGCCAGCAGCGAGCCGGGACTCCGGGAGCAGTTCTTC
CASSEPGLREQFF
>TRBJ2-7|.|.|TRBV29-1
TGCAGCGTTGGAGAGGTGGTAGGGGGATACGAGCAGTACTTC
CSVGEVVGGYEQYF
>TRBJ2-1|.|TRBD2|TRBV7-2
TGTGCCAGCAGCTTAAGCGGTAGCGGGGGGAGCTCCTACAATGAGCAGTTCTTC
CASSLSGSGGSSYNEQFF
>TRBJ2-1|.|TRBD2|TRBV19
TGTGCCAGTCAGGTAGCGGGGGCTGGGGGGAATGAGCAGTTCTTC
CASQVAGAGGNEQFF
>TRBJ2-7|once|TRBD2|TRBV10-3
TGTGCCACCGGGGAGGGCGGGAACGAGCAGTACTTC
CATGEGGNEQYF
>TRBJ2-3|.|.|TRBV6-5
TGTGCCAGCAGGTCGGACAGTCCTACAGATACGCAGTATTTT
CASRSDSPTDTQYF
>TRBJ2-6|.|TRBD1|TRBV18
TGTGCCAGCTCACCGGGACAGGGGATCGGTGGGGCCAACGTCCTGACTTTC
CASSPGQGIGGANVLTF
>TRBJ2-7|.|TRBD2|TRBV25-1
TGTGCCAGCAGTGAATCCCTAGCGGGTCTCTACGAGCAGTACTTC
CASSESLAGLYEQYF
>TRBJ1-2|.|TRBD1|TRBV7-9
TGTGCCAGCAGCTCTCACCGGGACAGAGTCTATGGCTACACCTTC
CASSSHRDRVYGYTF